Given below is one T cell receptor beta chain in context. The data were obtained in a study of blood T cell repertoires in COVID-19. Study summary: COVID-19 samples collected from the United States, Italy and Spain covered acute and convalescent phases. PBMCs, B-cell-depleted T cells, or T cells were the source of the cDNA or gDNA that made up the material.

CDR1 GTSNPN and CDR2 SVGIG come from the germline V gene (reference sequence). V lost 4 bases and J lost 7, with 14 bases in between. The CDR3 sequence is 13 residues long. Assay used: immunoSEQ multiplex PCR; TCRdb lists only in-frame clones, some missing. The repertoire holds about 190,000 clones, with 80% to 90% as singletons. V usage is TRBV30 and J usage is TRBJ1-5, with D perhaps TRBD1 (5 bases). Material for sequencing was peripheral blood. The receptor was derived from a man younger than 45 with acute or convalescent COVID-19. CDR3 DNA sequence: TGTGCCTGGACTGTAGGGCAGGGACAGCCCCAGCATTTT. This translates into CAWTVGQGQPQHF. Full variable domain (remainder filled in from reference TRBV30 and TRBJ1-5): SQTIHQWPATLVQPVGSPLSLECTVEGTSNPNLYWYRQAAGRGLQLLFYSVGIGQISSEVPQNLSASRPQDRQFILSSKKLLLSDSGFYLCAWTVGQGQPQHFGDGTRLSIL.